This entry describes one T cell receptor beta chain. Authors' data handling: Quality scores were absent from the junction-only immunoSEQ sequences, so filtering differed. TCRdb's table, derived via immunoSEQ multiplex PCR, lists solely in-frame clones and lacks some. V, J and clone size are those of that table, while D and trimming were read from the DNA. Among a few million clones, over 85% were seen once, and the ten largest hold 0.39%. The data derive from a study of shared clonotypes between healthy human individuals. Study information: Each donor had three CD4 naive, three CD4 memory, two CD8 naive and one CD8 memory plate.

CDR1 is SGHDT, CDR2 YYEEEE, per germline. The ends lost 5 bases at V and 5 bases at J; junction bases unmatched: 9. The CDR3 is made up of 14 amino acids. The genes are TRBV5-6 and TRBJ2-5; 7 bases map to TRBD1. The TCR sequence derives from a man between 18 and 29 years old in good health. Some clones in this sample may be carry-over from other donors' samples. The sample consisted of naive CD4+ T cells from PBMCs. Stated subset: CD45RA+ positively selected. Written as DNA, the CDR3 is TGTGCCAGCAGGGTAACCGGGACAGTGGAGACCCAGTACTTC. It encodes CASRVTGTVETQYF.